The clone carrying this T cell receptor beta chain occurred a few times. Its antigen remains unidentified. The CDR3 length is 13 residues. Germline V gene data show CDR1 as MNHEY and CDR2 as SVGAGI. J lost 2 bases, V lost 4 bases, and 1 base had no gene match. Treatment here: approximately 9-day PBMC culture with coronavirus spike peptide pools or control peptides (ViraFEST assay). This sample is part of a study of vaccination and CD4 T cells after COVID-19. Cultured CD4+ T-cell DNA underwent Oncomine TCR Beta short-read sequencing. TCRdb reprocessed the PCR reads via MiXCR and lists one record per CDR3 protein. The table shows about 26,000 distinct CDR3 sequences, with 40% to 55% occurring only once.

The specimen comprised CD4+ T cells from blood, cultured in vitro, sampled before SARS-CoV-2 vaccination. The TCR sequence derives from a human donor who received a COVID-19 vaccine. This rearrangement joins TRBV6-5 to TRBJ1-2; 7 bases align to TRBD1. The CDR3 nucleotides are TGTGCCAGCAGTTCGACAGGGAACTATGGCTACACCTTC. Translating gives CASSSTGNYGYTF.